This record concerns one TCR beta chain sequence. Study processing details: It was from reference gene primer amplification that nucleated cell counts were estimated. Data came from immunoSEQ multiplex PCR; TCRdb stores just in-frame clones and leaves some out. V and J calls and clone size come straight from that table; D and trimming were deduced from the DNA. Of 80,000 to 100,000 clones in the sample, about 89% were seen once. The data derive from a study of blood T cell repertoires in COVID-19. With 0 bases removed from V and 3 bases from J, the gap between germline ends came to 6 bases. Germline loops: CDR1 SGHNT, CDR2 YYREEE (reference sequence). This CDR3 has 13 amino acids.

This receptor was taken from a middle-aged man with acute or convalescent COVID-19. Sequencing was performed on peripheral blood. V usage is TRBV5-4 and J usage is TRBJ1-1; perhaps TRBD1 as D (5 bases). The CDR3: CASSLARDTEAFF. For the CDR3, the DNA is TGTGCCAGCAGCTTGGCCAGGGACACTGAAGCTTTCTTT.